The rows below give T cell receptor beta chains drawn from one sample of a study of tumor-infiltrating lymphocytes in primary liver carcinoma. Using its own MiXCR run on the multiplex PCR reads, TCRdb lists one record per CDR3 protein. The data contain around 99,000 distinct CDR3 sequences, around 68% of them singletons. Sequencing was performed on tumor-adjacent normal liver tissue. Receptors were obtained from a man in his forties with primary liver carcinoma and hepatitis B virus infection. CDR3s include the opening cysteine and the closing phenylalanine or tryptophan. The order of the fields is D gene, J gene, clone size, V gene, CDR3 protein, CDR3 DNA. A D gene is named only where the DNA matches it firmly. The listing skips clone size in some rows; elsewhere it reads once, few, many or a size class.

TRBD1	TRBJ2-1	medium-sized	TRBV11-2	CASSLGWTGGINEQFF	TGTGCCAGCAGCTTAGGGTGGACAGGGGGCATCAATGAGCAGTTCTTC
NA	TRBJ1-1	NA	TRBV29-1	CSASSGGLNTEAFF	TGCAGCGCGTCCAGCGGGGGGCTAAACACTGAAGCTTTCTTT
NA	TRBJ2-3	many	TRBV6-1	CASSEQGTDTQYF	TGTGCCAGCAGTGAACAGGGCACAGATACGCAGTATTTT
TRBD2	TRBJ2-1	NA	TRBV11-1	CANSLGLAGEVVNEQFF	TGTGCCAACAGCCTGGGATTAGCGGGAGAAGTTGTCAATGAGCAGTTCTTC
TRBD2	TRBJ2-1	NA	TRBV4-1	CATSQGTTSGDYNEQFF	TGCGCCACCAGCCAAGGGACCACTAGCGGGGACTACAATGAGCAGTTCTTC
TRBD2	TRBJ2-7	NA	TRBV11-2	CASSSGRGTFGKQYF	TGTGCCAGCAGCTCTGGGAGGGGAACCTTTGGAAAGCAGTACTTC
NA	TRBJ2-1	NA	TRBV28	CASSGGPGAHNEQLF	TGTGCCAGCAGCGGGGGCCCCGGTGCCCACAATGAGCAGCTCTTC
TRBD1	TRBJ1-5	NA	TRBV28	CASRITQGGNQPHHF	TGTGCCAGCCGCATCACGCAGGGGGGCAATCAGCCCCACCATTTT
NA	TRBJ2-3	many	TRBV5-5	CASSPSRDTQYF	TGTGCCAGCAGCCCCTCACGGGATACGCAGTATTTT
TRBD1	TRBJ2-3	NA	TRBV11-2	CASSEGDRHIDTQYF	TGTGCCAGCAGCGAAGGGGACAGACACATAGATACGCAGTATTTT
NA	TRBJ2-2	NA	TRBV11-2	CASSPWTGCGELFF	TGTGCCAGCAGCCCCTGGACGGGCTGCGGGGAGTTGTTTTTT
TRBD2	TRBJ2-7	medium-sized	TRBV11-1	CASGGSAYEQYF	TGTGCCAGCGGCGGGAGTGCCTACGAGCAGTACTTC
NA	TRBJ2-2	few	TRBV5-4	CASSPGTSVGTGELFF	TGTGCCAGCAGCCCAGGGACCTCCGTGGGCACCGGGGAGCTGTTTTTT
NA	TRBJ2-7	many	TRBV5-5	CASSFRVGGQSSYEQYF	TGTGCCAGCAGCTTCAGGGTCGGGGGACAGAGCTCCTACGAGCAGTACTTC
NA	TRBJ2-1	NA	TRBV7-9	CASSLVGGGVNGQFF	TGTGCCAGCAGCTTAGTTGGCGGGGGCGTGAATGGGCAGTTCTTC
NA	TRBJ2-7	NA	TRBV11-2	CVSSLSGLSYEHYF	TGTGTCAGCAGCTTAAGCGGGTTATCCTACGAGCACTACTTC
NA	TRBJ2-7	many	TRBV6-2/TRBV6-3	CASSYSIGYEQYF	TGTGCCAGCAGTTACTCGATCGGGTACGAGCAGTACTTC
TRBD1	TRBJ1-4	few	TRBV28	CASTWRQGDEKLFF	TGTGCCAGCACCTGGAGGCAGGGGGATGAAAAACTGTTTTTT
TRBD2	TRBJ2-7	NA	TRBV29-1	CSARTGLAGWEQYF	TGCAGCGCACGGACTGGGCTAGCGGGCTGGGAGCAGTACTTC
TRBD2	TRBJ2-3	once	TRBV29-1	CGVRLGRSIDTQYF	TGCGGCGTCCGACTCGGGAGGTCCATAGATACGCAGTATTTT
TRBD2	TRBJ2-1	NA	TRBV20-1	CSARPSGNWDEQFF	TGCAGTGCTAGACCGAGCGGGAATTGGGATGAGCAGTTCTTC
NA	TRBJ2-5	NA	TRBV11-2	CASSLGLGGRETEYF	TGTGCTAGCAGCCTAGGATTGGGGGGACGGGAGACCGAGTACTTC
TRBD2	TRBJ2-3	once	TRBV11-2	CGSRLLSGATDTQYF	TGTGGCAGCAGGCTGCTCAGCGGGGCCACAGATACACAGTATTTT
NA	TRBJ2-7	NA	TRBV4-1	CANSPREPYEQYF	TGCGCCAACAGCCCCCGAGAGCCCTACGAGCAATACTTC
NA	TRBJ2-7	many	TRBV6-2/TRBV6-3	CASNLSDDYEQYF	TGTGCCAGCAACCTCTCGGACGACTACGAGCAGTACTTC
TRBD1	TRBJ1-4	NA	TRBV28	CASGTRQGDEKLFF	TGTGCCAGCGGTACCCGACAGGGAGATGAAAAACTGTTTTTT
NA	TRBJ2-3	NA	TRBV12-5	CASGWGDKHYF	TGTGCTAGTGGTTGGGGCGATAAGCATTATTTT
TRBD2	TRBJ2-7	NA	TRBV7-8	CASSSTSPSYGQYF	TGTGCCAGCAGCTCGACTAGCCCAAGTTACGGGCAGTACTTC
TRBD2	TRBJ2-3	NA	TRBV12-3/TRBV12-4	CASGFKASGGRDTQYF	TGTGCCAGCGGTTTTAAGGCTAGCGGGGGTCGAGATACGCAGTATTTT
NA	TRBJ2-6	NA	TRBV28	CASSLGWQPVSGANVLTF	TGTGCCAGCAGTTTGGGGTGGCAACCGGTCAGTGGGGCCAACGTCCTGACTTTC
NA	TRBJ2-5	NA	TRBV2	CASKDPRTQYQETQYF	TGTGCCAGCAAGGACCCTCGGACACAGTACCAAGAGACCCAGTACTTC
TRBD1	TRBJ2-7	many	TRBV6-5	CASSRDRGDYEQYF	TGTGCCAGCAGTCGGGACAGGGGAGATTACGAGCAGTACTTC
NA	TRBJ2-2	NA	TRBV7-9	CASSFEAIGLHTRELFF	TGTGCCAGCAGCTTTGAGGCCATTGGACTTCACACCCGGGAGCTGTTTTTT
NA	TRBJ2-7	NA	TRBV12-3/TRBV12-4	CASRPTGEQEEYF	TGTGCCAGTAGGCCCACGGGGGAGCAAGAGGAGTACTTC
TRBD1	TRBJ2-2	few	TRBV28	CASSPTGLGKRELFF	TGTGCCAGCAGCCCGACAGGGTTGGGAAAAAGGGAGCTGTTTTTT
NA	TRBJ1-1	few	TRBV11-2	CASSLGYSEALF	TGTGCCAGCAGCTTAGGGTACTCTGAAGCTCTCTTC
NA	TRBJ2-7	NA	TRBV11-2	CASSRGGLYEQYF	TGTGCCAGCAGTAGGGGGGGCCTTTACGAGCAATACTTC
NA	TRBJ2-5	NA	TRBV11-2	CGSRFRESAHQETQYF	TGTGGCAGCAGATTCCGTGAGTCGGCCCACCAAGAGACCCAGTACTTC
TRBD2	TRBJ2-1	NA	TRBV6-5	CASSGTSGRVYYNELFF	TGTGCTAGCAGTGGGACTAGCGGGAGGGTTTATTACAATGAGCTGTTCTTC
NA	TRBJ2-1	many	TRBV4-2	CASSQSRGDEQFF	TGTGCCAGCAGCCAAAGTCGAGGGGATGAGCAGTTCTTC
TRBD2	TRBJ2-3	NA	TRBV18	CASSPIAGGGTDTQYF	TGTGCCAGCTCACCAATAGCGGGGGGAGGCACAGATACGCAGTATTTT
NA	TRBJ2-5	NA	TRBV5-1	CASSSGTDSIRQYF	TGCGCCAGCAGTTCCGGGACGGATTCTATAAGGCAGTACTTC